This TCR beta chain was recorded in a study of tumor-infiltrating lymphocytes in localized non-small cell lung cancer. Clones were sequenced by immunoSEQ multiplex PCR, and TCRdb holds only the in-frame ones, with some missing. The sample consists of about 18,000 clones, over 70% of them appearing once. Deletions cut 3 bases from V and 3 bases from J, with 19 bases between. The germline CDR1 and CDR2 sequences are SGDLS and YYNGEE. This CDR3 spans 17 amino acids. A remark on this clone: What it binds is not known.

Findings and caveats of the study: Not all patients were TCR sequenced, owing to tissue quantity. Recurrence-free survival showed no association with tumor T-cell fraction.

V gene TRBV9 combines with J gene TRBJ2-1, with unresolved D. The receptor comes from a human donor with non-small cell lung cancer. The sequencing input was lung tumor tissue. The CDR3 here is CASSARSWAPLYNEQFF. In DNA form, the CDR3 reads TGTGCCAGCAGCGCTCGCTCATGGGCGCCTCTCTACAATGAGCAGTTCTTC.